Detailed here is one T cell receptor (beta chain). This sample was taken from a study of blood T cell repertoires in COVID-19. Those enrolled in Seattle joined during active infection and were followed longitudinally afterward. Original processing methods: How many nucleated cells were present was estimated from reference gene primer amplification. Clones were sequenced by immunoSEQ multiplex PCR, and TCRdb holds only the in-frame ones, with some missing. V and J calls and clone size are as listed in that table; D and trimming were resolved from the DNA. The sample consists of over 65,000 clones, around 78% of them appearing once. The sequenced sample was peripheral blood. This TCR was recovered from a man aged 60-69 years with COVID-19, enrolled during active disease.

DNA for the CDR3: TGTGCCAGCAGTTACCCAGGGGGTTCACCCCTCCACTTT. Protein product: CASSYPGGSPLHF. The V call is TRBV6-5, the J call TRBJ1-6; 7 bases map to TRBD1. The ends lost 2 bases at V and 9 bases at J; junction bases unmatched: 1. The CDR3 sequence is 13 residues long. Germline V lookup: CDR1 MNHEY, CDR2 SVGAGI.